These T cell receptor beta chains were read from a single sample in a study of human T cells and chemical hapten exposure. A single record per CDR3 protein comes from TCRdb applying MiXCR to the RACE reads. The sample contains 190,000 or so distinct CDR3 sequences, approximately 26% of which appear only once. The sample in question was whole blood, obtained in connection with sensitization to the hapten diphenylcyclopropenone (DPC). These receptors all come from a woman aged 40 to 55 with alopecia areata. Some clones in this sample may be carry-over from other donors' samples. The CDR3 runs from the conserved cysteine through the conserved F or W. The D gene is left open where the match is weak. Size values are once, few and many counts, or a class for expanded clones, and some rows have none.

TRBJ2-7,TRBV6-5,many,-,CASAIKRTIYEQYF,TGTGCCAGCGCGATAAAACGAACCATCTACGAGCAGTACTTC
TRBJ2-7,TRBV20-1,few,-,CSASTDYEQYF,TGCAGTGCTAGTACAGACTACGAGCAGTACTTC
TRBJ1-5,TRBV9,-,-,CASSPDGSRQPQHF,TGTGCCAGCAGCCCCGACGGCAGCCGGCAGCCCCAGCATTTT
TRBJ1-1,TRBV28,-,-,CASSLLIRGTEAFF,TGTGCCAGCAGTTTATTAATCCGGGGCACTGAAGCTTTCTTT
TRBJ2-1,TRBV5-1,-,-,CASSFGGIYNEQFF,TGCGCCAGCAGCTTTGGCGGGATATACAATGAGCAGTTCTTC
TRBJ2-1,TRBV24-1,few,TRBD1,CATSDWTGGSSYNEQFF,TGTGCCACCAGTGATTGGACAGGGGGCAGCTCCTACAATGAGCAGTTCTTC
TRBJ2-1,TRBV29-1,few,TRBD1,CSFLQGKGQFF,TGCAGCTTCCTACAGGGGAAAGGGCAGTTCTTC
TRBJ2-5,TRBV3-1,few,TRBD1,CASSHNPGQGKETQYF,TGTGCCAGCAGCCACAATCCGGGACAGGGGAAAGAGACCCAGTACTTC
TRBJ2-6,TRBV24-1,-,-,CATSVSPGAASGANVLTF,TGTGCCACCAGTGTTTCCCCCGGGGCCGCCTCTGGGGCCAACGTCCTGACTTTC
TRBJ1-3,TRBV12-3/TRBV12-4,-,TRBD1,CVSTTVKRGPGNTIYF,TGTGTCAGCACCACTGTTAAGAGGGGGCCTGGAAACACCATATATTTT
TRBJ1-1,TRBV6-5,-,-,CASSFFRDVSEAFF,TGTGCCAGCAGTTTCTTCAGGGACGTGAGTGAAGCTTTCTTT
TRBJ2-1,TRBV4-1,-,-,CASSQDGSNYNEQFF,TGCGCCAGCAGCCAAGACGGGAGTAACTACAATGAGCAGTTCTTC
TRBJ2-5,TRBV4-3,-,-,CASSQTYSSGPETQYF,TGCGCCAGCAGCCAGACCTACAGTTCGGGACCAGAGACCCAGTACTTC
TRBJ1-5,TRBV28,few,TRBD1,CASSAGTASNQPQHF,TGTGCCAGCAGTGCCGGGACAGCTAGCAATCAGCCCCAGCATTTT
TRBJ2-2,TRBV29-1,few,TRBD1,CSALGGDRGTGELFF,TGCAGCGCCCTTGGCGGGGACAGGGGCACCGGGGAGCTGTTTTTT
TRBJ2-2,TRBV5-4,-,TRBD2,CAGEGRTGELFF,TGTGCCGGGGAGGGTCGCACCGGGGAGCTGTTTTTT
TRBJ1-1,TRBV6-2/TRBV6-3,-,TRBD1,CASSPRQGRRWTEASF,TGTGCCAGCAGCCCCAGACAGGGGCGCCGGTGGACTGAAGCTTCCTTT
TRBJ1-2,TRBV6-5,few,-,CASSPGVAYGYTF,TGTGCCAGCAGTCCAGGGGTGGCCTATGGCTACACCTTC
TRBJ1-2,TRBV7-2,-,-,CASSPLIRGVDGYTF,TGTGCCAGCAGCCCACTCATCAGGGGCGTCGATGGCTACACCTTC
TRBJ2-5,TRBV7-2,-,-,CASKGAGETQYF,TGTGCCAGCAAAGGGGCTGGGGAGACCCAGTACTTC
TRBJ1-4,TRBV7-8,-,-,CASSLGGINEKLFF,TGTGCCAGCAGCTTAGGAGGGATCAATGAAAAACTGTTTTTT
TRBJ1-4,TRBV27,few,-,CASSLSRGWYEKLFF,TGTGCCAGCAGTTTATCAAGGGGCTGGTATGAAAAACTGTTTTTT
TRBJ2-7,TRBV6-1,once,-,CASRPGQVSYEQYF,TGTGCCAGCAGGCCCGGGCAGGTCTCCTACGAGCAGTACTTC
TRBJ2-3,TRBV29-1,-,-,CSAARKITDTQYF,TGCAGCGCCGCGCGTAAAATCACAGATACGCAGTATTTT
TRBJ2-5,TRBV20-1,few,-,CSAALATETQYF,TGCAGTGCCGCCCTAGCTACGGAGACCCAGTACTTC
TRBJ2-3,TRBV20-1,-,TRBD1,CSAPDEEQGDITDTQYF,TGCAGTGCCCCCGACGAGGAACAGGGGGACATCACAGATACGCAGTATTTT
TRBJ1-5,TRBV5-1,few,-,CASSLDGDSNQPQHF,TGCGCCAGCAGCTTGGACGGAGATAGCAATCAGCCCCAGCATTTT
TRBJ1-6,TRBV7-2,few,-,CASSLAQDSPLHF,TGTGCCAGCAGCTTAGCGCAAGACTCACCCCTCCACTTT
TRBJ2-3,TRBV20-1,-,TRBD2,CSARRLADTDTQYF,TGCAGTGCTAGAAGACTAGCGGACACAGATACGCAGTATTTT